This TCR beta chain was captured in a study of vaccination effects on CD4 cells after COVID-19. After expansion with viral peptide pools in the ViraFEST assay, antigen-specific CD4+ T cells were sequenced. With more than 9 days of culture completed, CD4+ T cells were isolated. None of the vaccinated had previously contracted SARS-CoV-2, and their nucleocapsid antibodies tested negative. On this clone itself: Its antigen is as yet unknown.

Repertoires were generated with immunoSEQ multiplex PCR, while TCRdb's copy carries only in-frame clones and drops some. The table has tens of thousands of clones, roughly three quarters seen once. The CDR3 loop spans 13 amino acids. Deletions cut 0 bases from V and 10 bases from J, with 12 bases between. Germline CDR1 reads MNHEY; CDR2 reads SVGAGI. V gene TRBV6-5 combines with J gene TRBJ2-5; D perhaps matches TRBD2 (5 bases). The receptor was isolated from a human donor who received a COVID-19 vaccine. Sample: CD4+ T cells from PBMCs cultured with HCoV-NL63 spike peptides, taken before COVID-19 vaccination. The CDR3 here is CASSYSGNRGQYF. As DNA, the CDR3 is TGTGCCAGCAGTTACTCGGGAAACCGGGGCCAGTACTTC.